This T cell receptor (beta chain) is drawn from a study of cytomegalovirus exposure and HLA in healthy donors. Study findings and constraints: Highly shared sequence variants in one cluster were likely a sequencing artifact. DRB1 had the most TCR associations and HLA-C the fewest, a later analysis found, with rates varying by HLA locus.

Notes on this clone: As yet, its antigen is unknown.

The germline V gene has CDR1 SGHRS and CDR2 YFSETQ. The CDR3 consists of 13 residues. Trimming cost V 7 bases and J 5 bases, with 13 bases left between them. The PCR ran on 60 Vbeta and 13 Jbeta primers. Here immunoSEQ multiplex PCR was the method, and the copy in TCRdb shows in-frame clones only, minus some. This sample's table reports under 200,000 clones. The receptor was isolated from a woman in her late teens or twenties in good health and CMV-seropositive. This rearrangement joins TRBV5-1 to TRBJ2-1; D gene ambiguous. Input material: PBMCs. The CDR3 coding sequence is TGCGCCAGCTACACTGGAGATAACAATGAGCAGTTCTTC. Translation: CASYTGDNNEQFF.